This is a list of T cell receptor beta chains from one sample in a study of early T cells in non-severe SARS-CoV-2 infection. TCRdb reprocessed the 5' RACE reads via MiXCR and lists one record per CDR3 protein. The repertoire consists of about 79,000 distinct CDR3 sequences, with roughly 10% occurring once and the leading ten covering around 5%. The material sequenced was whole blood. The source is an adult who was a healthcare worker with PCR-confirmed SARS-CoV-2 infection or an uninfected control (not recorded which). The CDR3 runs from the conserved cysteine through the conserved F or W. D genes are given only for firm matches. Not all rows give a size; the values are once, few, many and, for expanded clones, a class.

many | TRBJ2-7 | TRBV5-5 | - | CASSPDRFRGEYF | TGTGCCAGCAGCCCCGACAGGTTCCGAGGGGAGTACTTC
many | TRBJ1-2 | TRBV20-1 | - | CSASVGNFGYGYTF | TGCAGTGCTAGTGTGGGGAACTTCGGCTATGGCTACACCTTC
few | TRBJ1-1 | TRBV29-1 | - | CSVLYSTGNTEAFF | TGCAGCGTTCTTTACTCAACAGGGAACACTGAAGCTTTCTTT
few | TRBJ2-7 | TRBV7-3 | TRBD2 | CASSTSGGLNEQYF | TGTGCCAGTTCGACTAGCGGGGGGCTTAACGAGCAGTACTTC
many | TRBJ2-5 | TRBV20-1 | - | CSARESGKETQYF | TGCAGTGCTCGGGAATCAGGGAAAGAGACCCAGTACTTC
- | TRBJ1-1 | TRBV18 | - | CASSPGGNTEAFF | TGTGCCAGCTCACCCGGGGGAAACACTGAAGCTTTCTTT
few | TRBJ1-1 | TRBV9 | - | CASSVGVGAEAFF | TGTGCCAGCAGCGTAGGGGTCGGAGCTGAAGCTTTCTTT
- | TRBJ2-7 | TRBV29-1 | - | CSVETDPFYEQYF | TGCAGCGTTGAAACGGATCCCTTTTACGAGCAGTACTTC
- | TRBJ2-5 | TRBV20-1 | - | CSADPFSGQETQYF | TGCAGTGCTGACCCCTTTTCAGGGCAAGAGACCCAGTACTTC
many | TRBJ2-3 | TRBV6-2/TRBV6-3 | TRBD1 | CASSYGWTGGTDTQYF | TGTGCCAGCAGTTACGGGTGGACAGGGGGCACAGATACGCAGTATTTT
- | TRBJ2-3 | TRBV15 | - | CATSSPTGYGTDTQYF | TGTGCCACCAGCAGCCCAACAGGGTACGGCACAGATACGCAGTATTTT
many | TRBJ2-1 | TRBV7-2 | TRBD2 | CASTPSGDYNEQFF | TGTGCCAGCACTCCCAGCGGGGACTACAATGAGCAGTTCTTC
- | TRBJ1-1 | TRBV29-1 | - | CSVDPGESTEAFF | TGCAGCGTTGACCCGGGGGAGTCCACTGAAGCTTTCTTT
many | TRBJ1-1 | TRBV3-1 | - | CASSLPSGYGTEAFF | TGTGCCAGCAGCCTCCCCTCGGGGTACGGCACTGAAGCTTTCTTT
- | TRBJ1-5 | TRBV20-1 | - | CSAQRYDSNQPQHF | TGCAGTGCCCAACGGTATGATAGCAATCAGCCCCAGCATTTT
few | TRBJ1-5 | TRBV7-2 | TRBD1 | CASSPGTANQPQHF | TGTGCCAGCAGCCCGGGGACAGCCAATCAGCCCCAGCATTTT
- | TRBJ2-7 | TRBV12-5 | - | CASGDDSSYEQCF | TGTGCTAGTGGGGATGACAGTTCCTACGAGCAGTGCTTC
few | TRBJ2-3 | TRBV7-2 | TRBD1 | CASSLGTGYLTDTQYF | TGTGCCAGCAGCTTAGGGACAGGGTACCTCACAGATACGCAGTATTTT
- | TRBJ2-2 | TRBV24-1 | TRBD1 | CATSDAGQGGAGELFF | TGTGCCACCAGTGATGCGGGACAGGGCGGGGCCGGGGAGCTGTTTTTT
- | TRBJ2-1 | TRBV29-1 | - | CSVNPLRGAHEQFF | TGCAGCGTAAACCCCCTAAGGGGGGCCCATGAGCAGTTCTTC
few | TRBJ2-7 | TRBV5-6 | TRBD1 | CASNLGWDSSYEQYF | TGTGCCAGCAACCTCGGCTGGGACAGCTCCTACGAGCAGTACTTC
- | TRBJ1-2 | TRBV3-1 | - | CASSLAGVDYGYTF | TGTGCCAGCAGCCTAGCAGGGGTTGACTATGGCTACACCTTC
- | TRBJ2-1 | TRBV6-2/TRBV6-3 | TRBD2 | CASSLLAGGPGEQFF | TGTGCCAGCAGTTTACTAGCGGGGGGGCCTGGTGAGCAGTTCTTC
- | TRBJ1-6 | TRBV3-1 | - | CASSQEITANYSPLHF | TGTGCCAGCAGCCAAGAAATAACAGCCAACTATTCACCCCTCCACTTT
few | TRBJ2-3 | TRBV11-2 | - | CASSLGRRGTDTQYF | TGTGCCAGCAGCTTAGGGAGGAGGGGCACAGATACGCAGTATTTT
- | TRBJ1-1 | TRBV20-1 | - | CSARARSLAHTEAFF | TGCAGTGCTAGAGCGAGAAGTTTGGCTCACACTGAAGCTTTCTTT
- | TRBJ2-1 | TRBV7-8 | TRBD2 | CASSPSRGDNEQFF | TGTGCCAGCAGCCCCAGTCGGGGGGACAATGAGCAGTTCTTC
few | TRBJ2-1 | TRBV9 | - | CASSVPGGPHNEQFF | TGTGCCAGCAGCGTCCCGGGGGGCCCACACAATGAGCAGTTCTTC
many | TRBJ1-4 | TRBV27 | - | CASSFGGDEKLFF | TGTGCCAGCAGTTTTGGGGGAGATGAAAAACTGTTTTTT
- | TRBJ2-1 | TRBV5-4 | TRBD2 | CASSLGGGGEQFF | TGTGCCAGCAGCTTGGGCGGGGGAGGTGAGCAGTTCTTC
- | TRBJ2-5 | TRBV10-2 | - | CASGVTEWVETQYF | TGCGCCAGCGGGGTCACGGAGTGGGTGGAGACCCAGTACTTC
many | TRBJ2-6 | TRBV9 | - | CASSVVGAGANVLTF | TGTGCCAGCAGCGTAGTGGGGGCTGGGGCCAACGTCCTGACTTTC
many | TRBJ2-7 | TRBV5-1 | - | CASSLGQGGDEQYF | TGCGCCAGCAGCTTGGGACAGGGAGGGGACGAGCAGTACTTC
many | TRBJ1-1 | TRBV20-1 | - | CSARDGLLGNTEAFF | TGCAGTGCTAGAGATGGCCTGCTAGGGAACACTGAAGCTTTCTTT
- | TRBJ2-5 | TRBV28 | TRBD2 | CASQVLAGNALQETQYF | TGTGCCAGCCAGGTCCTAGCGGGGAACGCCTTACAAGAGACCCAGTACTTC
many | TRBJ1-6 | TRBV5-1 | - | CASSFNGQIGNSPLHF | TGCGCCAGCAGCTTTAATGGACAGATCGGGAATTCACCCCTCCACTTT
many | TRBJ1-1 | TRBV29-1 | TRBD1 | CSVDAGTGYTEAFF | TGCAGCGTTGATGCCGGGACAGGGTACACTGAAGCTTTCTTT
many | TRBJ2-3 | TRBV4-3 | - | CASSQGLPSTDTQYF | TGCGCCAGCAGCCAAGGACTCCCGAGCACAGATACGCAGTATTTT
few | TRBJ1-4 | TRBV6-5 | TRBD1 | CASRGGGAKLFF | TGTGCCAGCAGAGGAGGGGGCGCGAAGCTGTTTTTT
- | TRBJ2-5 | TRBV10-2 | TRBD2 | CASSVAGQETQYF | TGCGCCAGCAGTGTAGCGGGGCAAGAGACCCAGTACTTC
few | TRBJ2-5 | TRBV24-1 | - | CATSDNQETQYF | TGTGCCACCAGTGATAACCAAGAGACCCAGTACTTC
few | TRBJ2-3 | TRBV30 | TRBD2 | CAWSLRGAHTQYF | TGTGCCTGGAGTCTGCGGGGGGCCCATACGCAGTATTTT
- | TRBJ1-6 | TRBV6-5 | - | CASSSPDYNSPLHF | TGTGCCAGCAGTTCCCCCGACTATAATTCACCCCTCCACTTT
few | TRBJ2-2 | TRBV11-1 | TRBD1 | CASSPGTGPWANTGELFF | TGTGCCAGCAGCCCGGGGACAGGGCCGTGGGCAAACACCGGGGAGCTGTTTTTT